This TCR beta chain comes out of a study of T cells in Graves' hyperthyroidism and ophthalmopathy. Amplified regions were TCR beta CDR3 sequences from RNA transcripts. First-round RT-PCR of the TCR CDR3 relied on the HTBI primer set. TCRdb passed the multiplex PCR reads through MiXCR, listing each CDR3 protein once. This table holds hundreds of thousands of distinct CDR3 sequences, just under 45% found once. The CDR3 consists of 14 residues. The germline V gene has CDR1 MGHRA and CDR2 YSYEKL. Diagnosing involved the use of clinical symptoms, serum thyroxine and TRAb, thyroid ultrasound and orbital computed tomography. As to this clonotype: The junction does not match germline at one end; this may be a read error.

V gene TRBV4-1 combines with J gene TRBJ1-1; D call uncertain. The source of this sequence is an adult man with Graves' disease, either hyperthyroidism or ophthalmopathy (not recorded which). The source material was peripheral blood or thyroid tissue (not recorded which). As DNA, the CDR3 is TGTGCCAGCAGCCAAGCCGCGCAGAACACTGAAGCTTTCTTT. This gives the protein CASSQAAQNTEAFF.